A single sample gave rise to the 10 T cell receptor beta chains below, sequenced in a study of blood T cell repertoires in COVID-19. TCRdb keeps only in-frame clones here, not all; method: immunoSEQ multiplex PCR. The table has about 81,000 clones, around 91% seen once. The specimen sequenced was peripheral blood. The receptors were sampled from a woman in her fifties or sixties in a cohort sampled during active COVID-19.

V and J are TRBV10-3 and TRBJ1-3; tentative D call: TRBD1 (5 bases). This CDR3 spans 14 amino acids. V was cut by 8 bases and J by 3 bases, with 14 bases left in between. Germline V CDR1 and CDR2: ENHRY, SYGVKD. The CDR3 DNA sequence: TGTGCCATCGGGCAGGGACTTGATGGAAACACCATATATTTT. Translating it yields CAIGQGLDGNTIYF.

The chain couples TRBV18 to TRBJ2-5; 11 positions agree with TRBD1. Trimming cost V 1 base and J 0 bases; bases outside gene matches: 1. The CDR3 loop spans 16 amino acids. In germline, CDR1 is KGHSH, CDR2 LQKENI. The CDR3 bases are TGTGCCAGCTCACCACGGACAGGGGGCAACCAAGAGACCCAGTACTTC. Its protein product is CASSPRTGGNQETQYF.

This sequence joins TRBV24-1 and TRBJ2-2; 9 positions match TRBD1. The V gene's germline CDR1 is KGHDR and CDR2 SFDVKD. The CDR3 sequence is 19 residues long. The junction had 17 bases not matched to a gene; V was cut back by 3 bases and J by 7 bases. CDR3 DNA: TGTGCCACCAGTGATGCCGGCCCCTCCGGGACAGGGCCTATCGGGGAGCTGTTTTTT. Residues: CATSDAGPSGTGPIGELFF.

The V gene is TRBV7-8, the J gene TRBJ2-7; the D is unclear. Trimming took 1 base from V and 0 from J, leaving 16 bases between them. The length of the CDR3 is 17 residues. Germline values: CDR1 SGHVS, CDR2 FQNEAQ. This CDR3 is CASSLGVGVPISYEQYF. The CDR3, as DNA: TGTGCCAGCAGCTTAGGGGTGGGCGTCCCTATCTCCTACGAGCAGTACTTC.

The genes are TRBV7-8 and TRBJ2-1; a weak D match, TRBD1 (7 bases). The CDR3 extends over 14 amino acids. Germline V gene sequence: CDR1 SGHVS, CDR2 FQNEAQ. Trimming cost V 4 bases and J 5 bases, with 12 bases left between them. The CDR3 is CASSSQGGNNEQFF. In DNA, the CDR3 is TGTGCCAGCAGCTCCCAGGGGGGTAACAATGAGCAGTTCTTC.

The genes are TRBV27 and TRBJ2-1, with D perhaps TRBD2 (5 bases). V was clipped by 5 bases and J by 12 bases, with 14 bases between them. CDR3 length: 12 amino acids. Germline CDR1 is MNHEY and CDR2 is SMNVEV (reference sequence). CDR3 amino acids: CASSLTKDRQFF. The CDR3 DNA is TGTGCCAGCAGTCTGACTAAGGATAGGCAGTTCTTC.

The chain links TRBV11-1 to TRBJ2-3; possible D gene TRBD2, 6 bases. CDR3 length equals 15 residues. The germline V and J ends were trimmed by 5 bases and 0 bases, with 12 bases remaining between them. CDR1 and CDR2 (germline): SGHAT, FQDESV (reference sequence). The CDR3 DNA reads as TGTGCCAGCAGCCGGTCGGGGGTGAGCACAGATACGCAGTATTTT. It codes for CASSRSGVSTDTQYF.

The chain links TRBV19 to TRBJ1-2; possibly TRBD1 for D (6 bases). In germline, CDR1 is LNHDA, CDR2 SQIVND (reference sequence). The length of the CDR3 is 15 residues. V lost 5 bases and J 6 bases, leaving 19 bases between the germline ends. CDR3 in DNA: TGTGCCAGTAGTCCCCGTCCCAGGGGACAACATGGCTACACCTTC. Translating gives CASSPRPRGQHGYTF. The full variable domain, in which reference TRBV19 and TRBJ1-2 provide the parts outside the CDR3, is DGGITQSPKYLFRKEGQNVTLSCEQNLNHDAMYWYRQDPGQGLRLIYYSQIVNDFQKGDIAEGYSVSREKKESFPLTVTSAQKNPTAFYLCASSPRPRGQHGYTFGSGTRLTVV.

V and J are TRBV19 and TRBJ2-7, with 9 bases that match TRBD2. Per the germline V gene, CDR1 is LNHDA and CDR2 is SQIVND (reference sequence). The CDR3 sequence is 15 residues long. Germline trimming cut 5 bases from V and 2 bases from J; bases unmatched to any gene: 7. The DNA of the CDR3 is TGTGCCAGTAGTTCCCGTAGCGGGGGTACCTACGAGCAGTACTTC. This encodes CASSSRSGGTYEQYF.

The genes are TRBV7-3 and TRBJ2-1; no firm D call. Germline assignment: CDR1 SGHTA and CDR2 FQGTGA. Trimming shortened V by 4 bases and J by 10 bases, and 11 bases separated the two germline ends. The CDR3 consists of 12 residues. CDR3 nucleotides: TGTGCCAGCAGCTCAAGTGGCCTCGAGCAGTTCTTC. Residues: CASSSSGLEQFF.